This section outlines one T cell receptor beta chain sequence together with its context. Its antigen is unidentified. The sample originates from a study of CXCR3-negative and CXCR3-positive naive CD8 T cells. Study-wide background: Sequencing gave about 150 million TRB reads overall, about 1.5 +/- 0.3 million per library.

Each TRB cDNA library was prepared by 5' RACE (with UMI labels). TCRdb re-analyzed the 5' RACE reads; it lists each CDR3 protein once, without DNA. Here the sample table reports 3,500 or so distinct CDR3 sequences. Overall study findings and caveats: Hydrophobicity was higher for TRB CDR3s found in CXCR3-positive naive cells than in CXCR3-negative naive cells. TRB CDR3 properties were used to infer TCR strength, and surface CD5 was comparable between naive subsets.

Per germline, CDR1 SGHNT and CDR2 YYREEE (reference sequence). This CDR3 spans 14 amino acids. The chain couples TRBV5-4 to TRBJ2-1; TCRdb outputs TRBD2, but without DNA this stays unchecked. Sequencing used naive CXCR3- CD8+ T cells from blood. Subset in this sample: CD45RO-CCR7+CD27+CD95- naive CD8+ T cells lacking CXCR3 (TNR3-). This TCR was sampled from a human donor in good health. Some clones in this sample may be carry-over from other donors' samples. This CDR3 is CASSPSTSYNEQFF.